This TCR beta chain was retrieved from a study of OX40 agonist ivuxolimab in advanced cancers. Anyone with autoimmune disease history or systemic immunosuppression was excluded. Assay: immunoSEQ multiplex PCR; the TCRdb copy retains only in-frame clones and omits some. The sample includes about 76,000 clones, around 89% of them seen just once. The TCR originated in an adult with an advanced solid tumor such as melanoma, head and neck, liver or kidney cancer. The starting material was CD4+ or CD8+ T cells sorted from blood, obtained in a trial of the OX40 agonist ivuxolimab.

Here the CDR3 DNA reads TGTGCCAGCATTAGCAGGCCGAGCTCCTACAATGAGCAGTTCTTC. Encoded protein: CASISRPSSYNEQFF. V gene TRBV27 combines with J gene TRBJ2-1; no clear D. V was clipped by 7 bases and J by 0 bases, with 13 bases between them. The CDR3 loop spans 15 amino acids. Per germline, CDR1 MNHEY and CDR2 SMNVEV (reference sequence).